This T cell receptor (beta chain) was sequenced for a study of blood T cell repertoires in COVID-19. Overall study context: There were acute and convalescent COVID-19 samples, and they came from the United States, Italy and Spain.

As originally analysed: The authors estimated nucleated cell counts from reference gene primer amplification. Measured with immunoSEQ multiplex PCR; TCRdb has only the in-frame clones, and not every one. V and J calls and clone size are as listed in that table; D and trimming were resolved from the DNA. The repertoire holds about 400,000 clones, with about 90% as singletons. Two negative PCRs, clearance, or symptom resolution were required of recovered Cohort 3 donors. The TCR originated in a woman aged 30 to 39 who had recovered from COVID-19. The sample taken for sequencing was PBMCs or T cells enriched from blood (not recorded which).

The CDR3 DNA follows: TGTGCCAGTAGTACCCGGGACAGCGGTTCACCCCTCCACTTT. As protein: CASSTRDSGSPLHF. The V call is TRBV19, the J call TRBJ1-6; 7 nucleotides match TRBD1. Germline V gene lookup returns CDR1 LNHDA and CDR2 SQIVND (reference sequence). The CDR3 length is 14 residues. V gave up 4 bases and J gave up 9 bases; unmatched junction bases: 6.